The 26 T cell receptor beta chains presented below share a single source sample, sequenced in a study of T-cell reconstitution after alpha-beta-depleted transplantation in children (dated by TCRdb to the mid-2010s). The sample's treatment or condition, from its label and the paper: allogeneic hematopoietic cell transplantation with graft depleted of TCRalphabeta T cells and CD19 B cells. The library came from PCR. Reads for this sample came from an Illumina HiSeq 2500. TCR libraries were prepared with molecular barcoding, using unique molecular identifiers to normalize TCRbeta repertoire quantification. The public reads were run again by TCRdb, first through fastp at Q25 and then through MiXCR, and only productive beta chains were kept. CDR3 protein sequences are deduplicated, and each keeps its most common genes and DNA. This sample has about 77,000 distinct CDR3 sequences in its table, and roughly 20% of those were observed once. The ten largest make up 51% of the sample.

The sequenced sample was PBMCs, mostly from graft donor cells, obtained 360 days after TCRalphabeta/CD19-depleted stem cell transplant. The receptor source for this set is a male patient between 2 and 10 years old who had a stem cell transplant for acute lymphoblastic leukemia, so the T cells may come from the graft donor.

This clonotype was seen a few times. J is TRBJ2-7 and V is TRBV5-1, with 9 bases that match TRBD1. Trimming took 5 bases from V and 1 from J; bases not matched to a gene: 10. Per the germline V gene, CDR1 is SGHRS and CDR2 is YFSETQ. CDR3 size: 16 residues. The CDR3 sequence is CASRSSTGTGSYEQYF. In DNA form, the CDR3 reads TGCGCCAGCAGGAGCAGTACCGGGACAGGGTCCTACGAGCAGTACTTC.

This clonotype was picked up many times. The rearrangement joins TRBV15 to TRBJ1-2, with no clear D. Trimming shortened V by 0 bases and J by 4 bases, and 21 bases separated the two germline ends. Germline CDR1 and CDR2: LNHNV and YYDKDF (reference sequence). The CDR3 spans 18 residues. The CDR3 loop is CATSRDAGGGSGSYGYTF. Written as DNA, the CDR3 is TGTGCCACCAGCAGAGACGCCGGTGGTGGTTCAGGCAGCTATGGCTACACCTTC.

This sequence joins TRBV12-3 or TRBV12-4 and TRBJ2-1; D may be TRBD2 (5 bases). CDR3 size: 18 residues. Trimming cost V 2 bases and J 4 bases, with 21 bases left between them. The CDR3 bases are TGTGCCAGCAGTTTACTCTTGCATAGCGCCTCTTTTTACAATGAGCAGTTCTTC. It translates to CASSLLLHSASFYNEQFF.

This clonotype was seen a handful of times. The chain joins TRBV12-3 or TRBV12-4 to TRBJ2-2; D unresolved. V was pared by 2 bases and J by 0 bases, with 4 bases between. The CDR3 sequence is 14 residues long. CDR3 residues: CASSLNSNTGELFF. Written as DNA, the CDR3 is TGTGCCAGCAGTTTAAATTCGAACACCGGGGAGCTGTTTTTT.

This clonotype was seen a few times. This chain links TRBV6-5 with TRBJ2-1; D might be TRBD1 (5 bases). Trimming shortened V by 2 bases and J by 3 bases, and 11 bases separated the two germline ends. The CDR3 totals 15 residues. Germline V gene lookup returns CDR1 MNHEY and CDR2 SVGAGI. In DNA form, the CDR3 reads TGTGCCAGCAGTTACGGGGCGGAGCTCTACAATGAGCAGTTCTTC. Translation gives CASSYGAELYNEQFF.

The chain uses TRBV12-3 or TRBV12-4 and TRBJ2-1; no firm D call. CDR3 size: 11 residues. The V end was cut by 4 bases, the J end by 7 bases, with 5 bases between. CDR3 sequence (DNA): TGTGCCAGCAGTTCCCGTAATGAGCAGTTCTTC. This translates into CASSSRNEQFF.

This clonotype appeared a few times. The rearrangement joins TRBV20-1 to TRBJ2-7, with 8 bases that match TRBD2. This CDR3 has 13 residues. Germline CDR1 and CDR2: DFQATT and SNEGSKA (reference sequence). The ends lost 4 bases at V and 5 bases at J; junction bases unmatched: 7. CDR3 coding DNA: TGCAGTGCTACTAGCGGGCACGGGGACGAGCAGTACTTC. Amino acid sequence: CSATSGHGDEQYF.

This clonotype was counted a few times. This chain uses TRBV5-6 with TRBJ2-3; maybe TRBD1 (5 bases). The CDR3 has 13 residues. The germline gives CDR1 SGHDT, CDR2 YYEEEE. V was cut by 2 bases and J by 5 bases, with 9 bases left in between. The CDR3 DNA follows: TGTGCCAGCAGCTTTCTCCAGGGAGATACGCAGTATTTT. Translation gives CASSFLQGDTQYF. Filled out from reference TRBV5-6 and TRBJ2-3, the complete variable domain reads DAGVTQSPTHLIKTRGQQVTLRCSPKSGHDTVSWYQQALGQGPQFIFQYYEEEERQRGNFPDRFSGHQFPNYSSELNVNALLLGDSALYLCASSFLQGDTQYFGPGTRLTVL.

This clonotype has just a few counts. The J gene is TRBJ2-2, the V gene TRBV29-1, with TRBD2 matching over 9 bases. CDR1 is SQVTM, CDR2 ANQGSEA, per germline. J gave up 5 bases and V 2 bases, and 9 bases lay outside the gene matches. The CDR3 totals 16 residues. The CDR3, as DNA: TGCAGCGTTGAAATCCGCGCGGGAGGGGGTACCGGGGAGCTGTTTTTT. Translated: CSVEIRAGGGTGELFF.

The gene calls are TRBV6-2 or TRBV6-3 and TRBJ2-5; 7 nucleotides align to TRBD1. Germline lookup yields CDR1 MNHEY and CDR2 SVGEGT. This CDR3 contains 15 residues. With 5 bases clipped from V and 2 bases from J, the junction kept 8 bases outside the gene matches. CDR3 sequence (DNA): TGTGCCAGCAGTCCGCCGGGACAGCTACAAGAGACCCAGTACTTC. Its translation: CASSPPGQLQETQYF.

The V call is TRBV9, the J call TRBJ2-1; 10 bases fit TRBD2. The length of the CDR3 is 16 residues. The V gene's germline CDR1 is SGDLS and CDR2 YYNGEE. J was trimmed by 6 bases and V by 4 bases; bases with no gene match: 10. In nucleotides, the CDR3 is TGTGCCAGCAGCCCCTCCCTAGCGGGAGTTCGCAATGAGCAGTTCTTC. Translated: CASSPSLAGVRNEQFF. Full variable domain (missing parts from reference TRBV9 and TRBJ2-1): DSGVTQTPKHLITATGQRVTLRCSPRSGDLSVYWYQQSLDQGLQFLIQYYNGEERAKGNILERFSAQQFPDLHSELNLSSLELGDSALYFCASSPSLAGVRNEQFFGPGTRLTVL.

This clonotype was observed a handful of times. The chain joins TRBV10-3 to TRBJ2-2; D is unclear. The CDR3 is made up of 16 amino acids. Trimming stripped 4 bases from V and 3 bases from J, with 15 bases between. The germline V gene encodes CDR1 ENHRY and CDR2 SYGVKD. The CDR3 here is CAISASRQTHTGELFF. The CDR3 DNA follows: TGTGCCATCAGTGCCTCGCGGCAGACGCACACCGGGGAGCTGTTTTTT.

This clonotype has just a few counts. In DNA form, the CDR3 reads TGTGCCAGCAGTCTAGGGACTAGCGGGAAGGAGACCCAGTACTTC. The encoded protein is CASSLGTSGKETQYF. The chain combines TRBV11-1 with TRBJ2-5, with 13 bases that match TRBD2. The CDR3 runs to 15 residues. The germline gives CDR1 SGHAT, CDR2 FQDESV (reference sequence). With V trimmed by 6 bases and J by 5 bases, 6 bases remained unmatched.

There are a few counts of this clonotype. The chain is built from TRBV4-1 and TRBJ2-3, with 8 bases that match TRBD1. V shed 2 bases and J 8 bases; nucleotides not matched to a gene: 9. Germline loops: CDR1 MGHRA, CDR2 YSYEKL. This CDR3 is 15 amino acids long. The CDR3 sequence: CASSQTDRAPGTQYF. The CDR3 DNA reads TGCGCCAGCAGCCAAACGGACAGGGCTCCGGGTACGCAGTATTTT.

This clonotype showed up just a few times. The chain joins TRBV5-1 to TRBJ1-5; D remains ambiguous. Trimming stripped 4 bases from V and 4 bases from J, with 9 bases between. The V gene's germline CDR1 is SGHRS and CDR2 YFSETQ. This CDR3 is 13 amino acids long. The CDR3 DNA reads TGCGCCAGCAGCACCCACGGGAATCAGCCCCAGCATTTT. Its protein is CASSTHGNQPQHF.

This clonotype was seen at least ten times. V usage is TRBV21-1 and J usage is TRBJ1-5. TRBV21-1 is an annotated pseudogene. The CDR3 totals 17 residues. Written as DNA, the CDR3 is TGTGCCAGCAGCCCCCTAAGGGGAGGGCGGAGCAATCAGCCCCAGCATTTT. Amino acids: CASSPLRGGRSNQPQHF.

V gene TRBV5-1 combines with J gene TRBJ2-1; 7 nucleotides agree with TRBD2. Per the germline V gene, CDR1 is SGHRS and CDR2 is YFSETQ. The CDR3 extends over 21 amino acids. The V and J ends lost 3 bases and 2 bases, in that order; junction bases with no gene match: 23. The CDR3 bases are TGCGCCAGCAGCTCGAGAACCTCCGGGGCGGGAGATGGCTTCCCCTACAATGAGCAGTTCTTC. This sequence encodes CASSSRTSGAGDGFPYNEQFF.

The chain is built from TRBV10-3 and TRBJ1-2; D gene unclear. This CDR3 comprises 12 residues. Germline CDR1 and CDR2: ENHRY and SYGVKD. V lost 6 bases and J lost 8, with 13 bases in between. CDR3 residues: CAISAGLGGYTF. The CDR3, as DNA: TGTGCCATCAGCGCCGGCTTGGGGGGCTACACCTTC.

This clonotype was counted at least ten times. The chain couples TRBV11-3 to TRBJ1-1; tentative D call: TRBD1 (5 bases). CDR3 length equals 13 residues. Trimming removed 1 base at V and 11 bases at J, with 14 bases between. In germline, CDR1 is SGHNT, CDR2 YENEEA. CDR3 sequence: CASSLGPGSDAFF. The CDR3, as DNA: TGTGCCAGCAGCTTAGGCCCAGGGTCGGATGCTTTCTTT. Looking up the rest from reference TRBV11-3 and TRBJ1-1 gives the full variable domain: EAGVVQSPRYKIIEKKQPVAFWCNPISGHNTLYWYLQNLGQGPELLIRYENEEAVDDSQLPKDRFSAERLKGVDSTLKIQPAELGDSAVYLCASSLGPGSDAFFGQGTRLTVV.

This clonotype was detected ten times or more. V gene TRBV12-3 or TRBV12-4 combines with J gene TRBJ2-1, with 10 bases that match TRBD2. The CDR3 has 18 residues. J was trimmed by 9 bases and V by 5 bases; bases with no gene match: 19. CDR3 in DNA: TGTGCCAGCAGTCCTTACCTACCAGCGGGAGGGCCAATCGGTGAGCAGTTCTTC. It translates to CASSPYLPAGGPIGEQFF.

This clonotype was detected only a few times. The chain uses TRBV10-2 and TRBJ2-1; 14 positions agree with TRBD2. Trimming took 8 bases from V and 7 from J; bases not matched to a gene: 7. CDR3 length: 15 amino acids. Germline assignment: CDR1 WSHSY and CDR2 SAAADI. The CDR3 here is CASVRLAGGRNEQFF. In DNA, the CDR3 is TGCGCCAGCGTCCGACTAGCGGGAGGGAGAAATGAGCAGTTCTTC.

This sequence joins TRBV29-1 and TRBJ2-7, with 10 bases lining up with TRBD1. CDR1 and CDR2 (germline): SQVTM, ANQGSEA. The CDR3 runs 15 residues. Trimming cost V 6 bases and J 3 bases; bases outside gene matches: 11. Here the CDR3 reads CSVALWGQGYYEQYF. The CDR3, as DNA: TGCAGCGTAGCCCTCTGGGGACAGGGGTACTACGAGCAGTACTTC.

This clonotype was counted at least ten times. DNA for the CDR3: TGTGCCAGCTCACCAGGGACTAGCATTAGGGGGTACGAGCAGTACTTC. It yields the protein CASSPGTSIRGYEQYF. The chain carries TRBV18 and TRBJ2-7; 9 nucleotides line up with TRBD2. CDR3 length equals 16 residues. Germline CDR1 reads KGHSH; CDR2 reads LQKENI. Trimming took 2 bases from V and 4 from J; bases not matched to a gene: 9. Full variable domain (missing parts from reference TRBV18 and TRBJ2-7): NAGVMQNPRHLVRRRGQEARLRCSPMKGHSHVYWYRQLPEEGLKFMVYLQKENIIDESGMPKERFSAEFPKEGPSILRIQQVVRGDSAAYFCASSPGTSIRGYEQYFGPGTRLTVT.

V usage is TRBV12-3 or TRBV12-4 and J usage is TRBJ2-7, with no clear D. The V and J ends lost 5 bases and 6 bases respectively, with 17 bases between them. This CDR3 region has 14 residues. DNA for the CDR3: TGTGCCAGCAGTGGTTTATGGGGAAAGACCGAGCAGTACTTC. Its translation: CASSGLWGKTEQYF.

Points on this clonotype: The junction differs from germline at one of its ends, possibly a read error. The chain couples TRBV2 to TRBJ2-5, with D maybe TRBD1 (5 bases). CDR3 length: 15 amino acids. Germline V lookup: CDR1 SNHLY, CDR2 FYNNEI. CDR3 DNA: TGCGCCAGCAGTGTTTACCAGGACACCCAAGAGACCCAGTACTTC. The encoded protein is CASSVYQDTQETQYF.

By proportion, this clonotype is medium-sized. The V call is TRBV20-1, the J call TRBJ2-1; 14 positions agree with TRBD2. The V and J ends lost 6 bases and 14 bases, in that order; junction bases with no gene match: 9. The CDR3 runs 13 residues. Germline V CDR1 and CDR2: DFQATT, SNEGSKA (reference sequence). CDR3 DNA: TGCAGTGCCGTGGGACTAGCGGGAGTAGTGAAGTTCTTC. This gives the protein CSAVGLAGVVKFF.